Shown below are 15 T cell receptor beta chains from a single sample sequenced in a study of PD-1 blockade in classical Hodgkin lymphoma. Sequencing was performed with immunoSEQ multiplex PCR; in TCRdb, only in-frame clones are kept and a portion is missing. The sample carries 110,000 or so clones, nearly 90% recorded once. Following autologous stem cell transplantation, relapse occurred in every patient, and exposure to brentuximab vedotin varied. Sequencing used peripheral blood mononuclear cells (PBMCs), obtained before the second cycle of nivolumab. The source of these receptors is a human donor with classical Hodgkin lymphoma.

J is TRBJ2-1 and V is TRBV30, with D possibly matching TRBD1 (5 bases). The V end lost 2 bases, the J end lost 5 bases, and 13 bases lay between the germline ends. This CDR3 region has 14 residues. CDR1 GTSNPN and CDR2 SVGIG come from the germline V gene (reference sequence). The CDR3 loop reads CAWSLGHVNNEQFF. DNA for the CDR3: TGTGCCTGGAGTCTAGGACACGTAAACAATGAGCAGTTCTTC.

The chain employs TRBV11-3 and TRBJ1-1; D is unresolved. V lost 5 bases and J 1 base, leaving 5 bases between the germline ends. From germline, CDR1 is SGHNT and CDR2 YENEEA. The CDR3 is 12 residues long. CDR3 coding DNA: TGTGCCAGCAGCGACGAGAACACTGAAGCTTTCTTT. Encoded protein: CASSDENTEAFF.

The V gene is TRBV4-3, the J gene TRBJ1-2; D gene uncertain. This CDR3 has 15 residues. V lost 1 base, J lost 8 bases, and 17 bases lay in between. The V gene's germline CDR1 is LGHNA and CDR2 YSLEER. CDR3 amino acids: CASSQVSMGSEGYTF. The CDR3, as DNA: TGCGCCAGCAGCCAAGTAAGCATGGGAAGTGAAGGCTACACCTTC.

This clone was recorded a few times. In nucleotides, the CDR3 is TGTGCCAGCAGTGAAGGCGTTAGGGTCACAGATACGCAGTATTTT. Its translation is CASSEGVRVTDTQYF. The rearrangement uses TRBV6-1 and TRBJ2-3; D call uncertain. Germline CDR1 MNHNS, CDR2 SASEGT. The CDR3 runs 15 residues. V lost 1 base, J lost 2 bases, and 10 bases lay in between.

Ten or more counts support this clone. The identical CDR3 is also encoded by other nucleotide sequences in the sample. V usage is TRBV2 and J usage is TRBJ2-7; D unresolved. V lost 4 bases and J lost 7, with 5 bases in between. This CDR3 region has 10 residues. Looked up from germline, CDR1 is SNHLY and CDR2 is FYNNEI. Here the CDR3 reads CASSGLEQYF. The CDR3 DNA reads TGTGCCAGCAGTGGTCTTGAGCAGTACTTC. The full variable domain, completed using reference TRBV2 and TRBJ2-7, is EPEVTQTPSHQVTQMGQEVILRCVPISNHLYFYWYRQILGQKVEFLVSFYNNEISEKSEIFDDQFSVERPDGSNFTLKIRSTKLEDSAMYFCASSGLEQYFGPGTRLTVT.

In this sample, this clone turned up once. The V gene is TRBV27, the J gene TRBJ2-7, with D possibly TRBD1 on 5 matching bases. CDR1 and CDR2 (germline): MNHEY, SMNVEV (reference sequence). This CDR3 is 13 amino acids long. V was cut by 5 bases and J by 3 bases, with 11 bases left in between. The CDR3 DNA reads TGTGCCAGCAGTCTCAGACAGAACTACGAGCAGTACTTC. Residues: CASSLRQNYEQYF.

This clone appeared once. The V gene is TRBV7-8, the J gene TRBJ2-1; TRBD1 or TRBD2 may be the D gene (5 bases each). The CDR3 is 16 amino acids. The V and J ends lost 1 base and 2 bases respectively, with 12 bases between them. The germline V gene encodes CDR1 SGHVS and CDR2 FQNEAQ. CDR3 sequence (DNA): TGTGCCAGCAGCTTAGGAGGGGTTGAGCCCTACAATGAGCAGTTCTTC. Protein product: CASSLGGVEPYNEQFF.

This chain connects TRBV5-4 to TRBJ2-6, with D tentatively TRBD1 (6 bases). CDR1 is SGHNT, CDR2 YYREEE, per germline (reference sequence). With 2 bases removed from V and 6 bases from J, the gap between germline ends came to 18 bases. The CDR3 has 17 residues. This CDR3 reads CASSLRAGDTLANVLTF. Written as DNA, the CDR3 is TGTGCCAGCAGCTTAAGAGCAGGGGACACTTTGGCCAACGTCCTGACTTTC.

The chain links TRBV6-5 to TRBJ1-4; D may be TRBD1 (5 bases). In germline, CDR1 is MNHEY, CDR2 SVGAGI. CDR3 length: 14 amino acids. V was clipped by 0 bases and J by 7 bases, with 9 bases between them. CDR3 DNA: TGTGCCAGCAGTTACTCGCCAGGGACTGAAAAACTGTTTTTT. Translated, it gives CASSYSPGTEKLFF.

This clone came up a few times. This sequence joins TRBV2 and TRBJ1-1; D gene unclear. Trimming stripped 6 bases from V and 9 bases from J, with 14 bases between. The CDR3 loop spans 12 amino acids. Germline values: CDR1 SNHLY, CDR2 FYNNEI. The CDR3, as DNA: TGTGCCAGCAGCGACGGGTCGGGCAAAGCTTTCTTT. Amino acid sequence: CASSDGSGKAFF.

CDR3 bases: TGTGCCAGCAGACCTCTAGCGGTCCCCTCCTACGAGCAGTACTTC. Translated: CASRPLAVPSYEQYF. The chain joins TRBV7-9 to TRBJ2-7; 7 nucleotides match TRBD2. J gave up 0 bases and V 6 bases, and 8 bases lay outside the gene matches. The germline V gene encodes CDR1 SEHNR and CDR2 FQNEAQ (reference sequence). The CDR3 has 15 residues. Variable domain in full (rest from reference TRBV7-9 and TRBJ2-7): DTGVSQNPRHKITKRGQNVTFRCDPISEHNRLYWYRQTLGQGPEFLTYFQNEAQLEKSRLLSDRFSAERPKGSFSTLEIQRTEQGDSAMYLCASRPLAVPSYEQYFGPGTRLTVT.

In this sample, this clone turned up once. The chain combines TRBV6-1 with TRBJ2-2; 13 bases align to TRBD2. In germline, CDR1 is MNHNS, CDR2 SASEGT. The CDR3 has 19 amino acids. J gave up 5 bases and V 2 bases, and 11 bases lay outside the gene matches. CDR3 in amino acids: CASSERKGLAGDWTGELFF. CDR3 nucleotide sequence: TGTGCCAGCAGTGAACGCAAAGGACTAGCGGGAGATTGGACCGGGGAGCTGTTTTTT.

This CDR3 is CATSRERSDVSYEQYF. CDR3 DNA: TGTGCCACCAGCAGAGAAAGGTCGGATGTCTCCTACGAGCAGTACTTC. The V and J genes are TRBV15 and TRBJ2-7; no clear D gene. CDR1 and CDR2 (germline): LNHNV, YYDKDF (reference sequence). The CDR3 is made up of 16 amino acids. V was clipped by 0 bases and J by 0 bases, with 12 bases between them.

The chain is built from TRBV6-1 and TRBJ1-1; no definite D call. V lost 2 bases and J lost 7, with 11 bases in between. Per germline, CDR1 MNHNS and CDR2 SASEGT. The CDR3 sequence is 13 residues long. This CDR3 reads CASSESQQYEAFF. CDR3 bases: TGTGCCAGCAGTGAAAGCCAGCAATATGAAGCTTTCTTT.

This clone was seen a single time. V and J are TRBV6-1 and TRBJ2-2; TRBD2 is a possible D gene (5 bases). The germline V gene encodes CDR1 MNHNS and CDR2 SASEGT. Trimming removed 4 bases from V and 6 bases from J, with 15 bases in between. This CDR3 comprises 15 residues. The CDR3: CASSVGGGSAGELFF. The CDR3 DNA sequence: TGTGCCAGCAGTGTAGGAGGTGGGAGCGCCGGGGAGCTGTTTTTT.